What follows are 7 T cell receptor beta chains derived from one specimen sequenced in a study of PD-1 blockade in classical Hodgkin lymphoma. This table comes from immunoSEQ multiplex PCR, and its TCRdb copy is limited to in-frame clones, with some not included. The data hold 15,000 to 20,000 clones, with 83% observed a single time. The time point here: cycle 4 day 1 (C4D1), after less than 7 weeks of nivolumab. All patients experienced relapse after autologous stem cell transplantation, and brentuximab vedotin exposure was variable. Sequencing was performed on peripheral blood mononuclear cells (PBMCs), taken before the fourth cycle of nivolumab. The receptors originated from a human donor with classical Hodgkin lymphoma.

This chain uses TRBV5-8 with TRBJ1-5; TRBD1 might be the D (5 bases). The V gene's germline CDR1 is SGHTS and CDR2 YDEGEE. Trimming pared 2 bases from V and 2 bases from J, leaving 17 bases between. The CDR3 length is 17 residues. CDR3 in amino acids: CASSFRPGTRGNQPQHF. CDR3 DNA sequence: TGTGCCAGCAGCTTTCGGCCGGGGACGAGGGGCAATCAGCCCCAGCATTTT.

J is TRBJ2-3 and V is TRBV19, with TRBD2 identical over 8 bases. The junction had 6 bases not matched to a gene; V was cut back by 4 bases and J by 0 bases. CDR3 length: 16 residues. CDR1 and CDR2 from the germline V gene are LNHDA and SQIVND (reference sequence). The chain's CDR3 is CASSTGLALSTDTQYF. The CDR3 nucleotides read TGTGCCAGTAGTACAGGACTAGCCCTTAGCACAGATACGCAGTATTTT.

This sequence joins TRBV10-3 and TRBJ1-1, with 7 bases identical to TRBD1. There are 12 residues in the CDR3. Germline V CDR1 and CDR2: ENHRY, SYGVKD. With 7 bases clipped from V and 1 base from J, the junction kept 0 bases outside the gene matches. The CDR3 here is CAIKGANTEAFF. The CDR3 DNA reads TGTGCCATCAAGGGGGCGAACACTGAAGCTTTCTTT.

The chain uses TRBV5-1 and TRBJ2-5; D tentatively fits TRBD1 or TRBD2 (5 bases each). Germline V CDR1 and CDR2: SGHRS, YFSETQ. This CDR3 has 13 amino acids. Trimming cost V 4 bases and J 1 base, with 8 bases left between them. The CDR3 DNA reads as TGCGCCAGCAGCAGGGACGGCCAAGAGACCCAGTACTTC. It encodes CASSRDGQETQYF.

V is TRBV19 and J is TRBJ1-1; possibly TRBD1 for D (5 bases). Per the germline V gene, CDR1 is LNHDA and CDR2 is SQIVND (reference sequence). The CDR3 length is 13 residues. Between the trimmed V and J ends, which lost 5 bases and 1 base, there was a span of 8 bases. The CDR3: CASSWGTNTEAFF. CDR3 in DNA: TGTGCCAGTAGTTGGGGGACGAACACTGAAGCTTTCTTT. Based on the CDR3 plus reference TRBV19 and TRBJ1-1, the full variable domain is DGGITQSPKYLFRKEGQNVTLSCEQNLNHDAMYWYRQDPGQGLRLIYYSQIVNDFQKGDIAEGYSVSREKKESFPLTVTSAQKNPTAFYLCASSWGTNTEAFFGQGTRLTVV.

Written as DNA, the CDR3 is TGCAGCGTGAAGGGCCCAAAGGGGAGCACAGATACGCAGTATTTT. Translating gives CSVKGPKGSTDTQYF. The chain carries TRBV29-1 and TRBJ2-3; D may be TRBD1 (5 bases). Per the germline V gene, CDR1 is SQVTM and CDR2 is ANQGSEA. There are 15 residues in the CDR3. Trimming cost V 6 bases and J 0 bases, with 16 bases left between them.

The rearrangement joins TRBV7-2 to TRBJ2-3; possible D gene TRBD1, 6 bases. CDR1 SGHTA and CDR2 FQGNSA come from the germline V gene. The CDR3 runs 14 residues. V was shortened by 5 bases and J by 6 bases, with 15 bases between the two germline ends. This chain's CDR3 is CASSLWTQGDTQYF. The CDR3 bases are TGTGCCAGCAGCCTGTGGACCCAGGGGGATACGCAGTATTTT.